This T cell receptor (beta chain) is from a study of blood T cell repertoires in COVID-19. Study background: Whether acute or convalescent, the COVID-19 samples came from the United States, Italy and Spain.

Trimming left V 3 bases short and J 0 bases short, with 15 bases between. This CDR3 spans 17 amino acids. CDR1 and CDR2 from the germline V gene are LNHDA and SQIVND (reference sequence). Assay: immunoSEQ multiplex PCR; the TCRdb copy retains only in-frame clones and omits some. The data contain about 200,000 clones, roughly 80% of them singletons. The chain is built from TRBV19 and TRBJ1-5; D possibly corresponds to TRBD1 (5 bases). The source material was peripheral blood. The sequence came from a woman between 40 and 50 years old with COVID-19, enrolled during active disease. The CDR3 reads CASSMLRGVTSNQPQHF. In DNA, the CDR3 is TGTGCCAGTAGTATGCTGCGGGGGGTGACTAGCAATCAGCCCCAGCATTTT.